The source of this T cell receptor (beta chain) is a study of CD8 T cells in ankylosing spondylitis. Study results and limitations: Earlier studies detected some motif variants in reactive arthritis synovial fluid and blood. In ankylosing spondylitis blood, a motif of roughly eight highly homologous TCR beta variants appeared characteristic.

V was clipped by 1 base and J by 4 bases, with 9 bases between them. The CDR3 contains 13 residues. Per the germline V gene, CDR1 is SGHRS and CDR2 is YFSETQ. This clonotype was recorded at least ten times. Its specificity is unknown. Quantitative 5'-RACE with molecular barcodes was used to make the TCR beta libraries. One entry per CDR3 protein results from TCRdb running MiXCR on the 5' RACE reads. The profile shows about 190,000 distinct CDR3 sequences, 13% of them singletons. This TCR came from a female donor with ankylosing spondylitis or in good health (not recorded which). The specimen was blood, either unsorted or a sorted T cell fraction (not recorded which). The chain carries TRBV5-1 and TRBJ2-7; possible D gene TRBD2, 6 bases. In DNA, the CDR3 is TGCGCCAGCAGCTTGAATGGGAGGTACGAGCAGTACTTC. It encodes CASSLNGRYEQYF.